This T cell receptor (beta chain) was identified in a study of shared clonotypes between healthy human individuals. Study-level points and caveats: Non-shared clonotypes had lower generation probabilities than clonotypes shared by all four sorted-subset donors. Rarefaction indicated that sorted-subset sequencing remained incomplete although depth was large. Sampling covered blood only; tissue repertoires likely differ.

V was clipped by 2 bases and J by 3 bases; unmatched bases: 4. From germline, CDR1 is SGHDT and CDR2 YYEEEE. The CDR3 spans 14 residues. Assay execution proceeded at the deep level. Some clones are missing from TCRdb's copy, which holds only in-frame ones; the method was immunoSEQ multiplex PCR. This sample has about 2 million clones; roughly 94% occur once, and the top ten carry around 1.1%. Naive CD8 cells lacked CD45RO and underwent positive selection for CCR7, leaving out terminally differentiated effector memory CD45RA+ cells. Regarding this clone: Its antigen remains unknown. Other DNA sequences within the sample encode an identical CDR3.

The TCR originated in a man younger than 35 in good health. The chain carries TRBV5-6 and TRBJ2-7; 8 bases line up with TRBD2. Material: naive CD8+ T cells sorted from blood. The DNA for the CDR3 is TGTGCCAGCAGCTTCGGGGCGGGGGGCTACGAGCAGTACTTC. It is translated as CASSFGAGGYEQYF. Variable domain in full (rest from reference TRBV5-6 and TRBJ2-7): DAGVTQSPTHLIKTRGQQVTLRCSPKSGHDTVSWYQQALGQGPQFIFQYYEEEERQRGNFPDRFSGHQFPNYSSELNVNALLLGDSALYLCASSFGAGGYEQYFGPGTRLTVT.